The entry below describes one T cell receptor beta chain. Its matching antigen is unknown. The Oncomine TCR Beta short-read assay sequenced DNA from cultured CD4+ T cells. TCRdb redid the calling of the PCR reads with MiXCR, one entry per CDR3 protein. The top ten clones hold roughly 20% of a sample with about 12,000 distinct CDR3 sequences, more than 45% of them seen once. The data were obtained in a study of vaccination and CD4 T cells after COVID-19. On the study more broadly: The BNT162b2 or mRNA-1273 vaccine was given to participants in two doses. General observations from the study: In convalescent patients, 304 of 307 vaccine-specific clones were spike mono-reactive.

The V and J ends lost 0 bases and 2 bases, in that order; junction bases with no gene match: 7. The CDR3 consists of 15 residues. CDR1 DFQATT and CDR2 SNEGSKA come from the germline V gene (reference sequence). As to treatment: approximately 10-day PBMC culture with coronavirus spike peptide pools or control peptides (ViraFEST assay). ViraFEST expanded antigen-specific T cells with peptide pools, then sequenced TCRs. This receptor was taken from a human donor who had recovered from COVID-19. The sample was CD4+ T cells from blood, cultured in vitro. The chain employs TRBV20-1 and TRBJ2-7, with 7 bases matching TRBD1. In nucleotides, the CDR3 is TGCAGTGCTAGAGAGTTCAGGACAGGAGCCTACGAGCAGTACTTC. It codes for CSAREFRTGAYEQYF.